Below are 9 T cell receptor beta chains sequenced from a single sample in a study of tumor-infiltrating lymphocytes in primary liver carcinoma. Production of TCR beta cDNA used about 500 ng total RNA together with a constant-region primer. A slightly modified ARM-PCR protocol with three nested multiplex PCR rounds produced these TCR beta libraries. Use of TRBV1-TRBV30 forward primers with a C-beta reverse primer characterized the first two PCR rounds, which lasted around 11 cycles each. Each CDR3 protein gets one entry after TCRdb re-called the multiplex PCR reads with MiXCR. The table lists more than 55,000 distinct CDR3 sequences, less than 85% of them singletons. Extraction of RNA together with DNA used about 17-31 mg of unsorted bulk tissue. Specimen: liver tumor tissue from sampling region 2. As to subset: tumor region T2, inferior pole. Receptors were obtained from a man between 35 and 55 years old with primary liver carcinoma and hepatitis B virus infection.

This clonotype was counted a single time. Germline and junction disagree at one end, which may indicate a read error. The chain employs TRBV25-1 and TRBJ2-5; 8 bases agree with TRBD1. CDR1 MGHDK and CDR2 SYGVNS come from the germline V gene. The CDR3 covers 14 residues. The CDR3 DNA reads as TGTGCCAGCAGTCACTCCAGGGGGCGAGAGGCCCAGTACTTC. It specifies CASSHSRGREAQYF.

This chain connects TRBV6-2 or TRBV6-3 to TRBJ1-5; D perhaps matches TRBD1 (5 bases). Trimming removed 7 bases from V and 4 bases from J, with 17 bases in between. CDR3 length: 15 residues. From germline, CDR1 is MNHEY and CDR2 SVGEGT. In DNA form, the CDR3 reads TGTGCCAGCACCCTCGACAGATATAGTAATCAGCCCCAGCATTTT. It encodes CASTLDRYSNQPQHF.

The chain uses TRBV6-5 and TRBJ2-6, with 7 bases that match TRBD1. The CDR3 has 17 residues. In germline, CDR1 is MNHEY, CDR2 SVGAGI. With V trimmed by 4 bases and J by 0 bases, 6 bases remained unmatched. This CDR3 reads CASSSRTGNSGANVLTF. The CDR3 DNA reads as TGTGCCAGCAGTTCCCGGACAGGCAACTCTGGGGCCAACGTCCTGACTTTC.

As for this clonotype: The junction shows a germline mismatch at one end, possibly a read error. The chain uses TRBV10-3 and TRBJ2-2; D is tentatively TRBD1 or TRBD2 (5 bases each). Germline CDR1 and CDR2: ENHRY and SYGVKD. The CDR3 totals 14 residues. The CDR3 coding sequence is TGTGCCATAAGGGAACGGGACGACACCGGGGAGATGTTTTTT. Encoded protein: CAIRERDDTGEMFF.

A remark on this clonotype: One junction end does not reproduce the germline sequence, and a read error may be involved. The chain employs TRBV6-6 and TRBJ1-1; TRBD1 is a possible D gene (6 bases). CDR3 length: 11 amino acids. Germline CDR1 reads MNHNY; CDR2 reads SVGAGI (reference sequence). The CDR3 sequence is CANREGTEASF. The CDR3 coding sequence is TGTGCCAACAGGGAGGGTACTGAAGCTTCCTTT.

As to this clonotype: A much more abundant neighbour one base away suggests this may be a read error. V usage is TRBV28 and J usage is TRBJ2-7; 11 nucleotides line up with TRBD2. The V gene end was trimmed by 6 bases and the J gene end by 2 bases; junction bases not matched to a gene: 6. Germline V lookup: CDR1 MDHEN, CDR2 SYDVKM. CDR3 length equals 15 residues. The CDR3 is CASRCGLAGTYEQYF. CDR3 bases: TGTGCCAGCAGATGCGGACTAGCGGGCACCTACGAGCAGTACTTC.

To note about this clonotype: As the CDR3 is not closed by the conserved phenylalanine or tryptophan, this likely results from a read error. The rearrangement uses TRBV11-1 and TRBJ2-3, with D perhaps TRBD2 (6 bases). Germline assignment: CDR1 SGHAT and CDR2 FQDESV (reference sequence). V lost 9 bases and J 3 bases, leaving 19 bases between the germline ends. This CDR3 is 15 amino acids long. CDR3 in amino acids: CASSEGGDLTDTQYL. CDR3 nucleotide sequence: TGTGCCAGTAGCGAAGGCGGGGATTTGACAGATACGCAGTATTTA.

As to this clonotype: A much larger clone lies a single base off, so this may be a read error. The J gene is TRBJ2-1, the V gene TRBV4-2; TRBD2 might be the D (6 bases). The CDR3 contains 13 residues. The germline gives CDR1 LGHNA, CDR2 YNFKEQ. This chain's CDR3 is CASSQDWGDEKFF. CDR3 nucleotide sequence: TGTGCCAGCAGCCAAGATTGGGGGGATGAGAAGTTCTTC.

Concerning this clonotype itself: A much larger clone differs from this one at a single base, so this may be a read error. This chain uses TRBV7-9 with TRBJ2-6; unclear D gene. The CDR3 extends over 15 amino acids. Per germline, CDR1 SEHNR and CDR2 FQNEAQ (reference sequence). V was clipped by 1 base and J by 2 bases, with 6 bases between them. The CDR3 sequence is CASSLVHPGANVLTF. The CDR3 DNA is TGTGCCAGCAGCTTAGTCCACCCTGGGGCCAACGTCCTGACTTTC.